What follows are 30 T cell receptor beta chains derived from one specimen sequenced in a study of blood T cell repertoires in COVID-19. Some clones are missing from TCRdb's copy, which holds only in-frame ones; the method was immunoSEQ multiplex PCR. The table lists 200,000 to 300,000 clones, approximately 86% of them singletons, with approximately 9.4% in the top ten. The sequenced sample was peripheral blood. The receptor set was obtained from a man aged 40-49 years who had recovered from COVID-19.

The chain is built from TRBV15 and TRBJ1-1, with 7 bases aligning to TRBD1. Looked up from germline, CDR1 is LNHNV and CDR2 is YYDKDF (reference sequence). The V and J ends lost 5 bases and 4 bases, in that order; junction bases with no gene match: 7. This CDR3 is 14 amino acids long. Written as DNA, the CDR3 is TGTGCCACCAGCCTCCGGACAGGTAGCACTGAAGCTTTCTTT. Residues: CATSLRTGSTEAFF.

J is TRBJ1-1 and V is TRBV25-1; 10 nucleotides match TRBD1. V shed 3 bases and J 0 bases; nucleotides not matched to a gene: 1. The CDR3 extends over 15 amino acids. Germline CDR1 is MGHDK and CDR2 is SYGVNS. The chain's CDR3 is CASSDGTGVNTEAFF. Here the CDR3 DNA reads TGTGCCAGCAGTGATGGGACAGGGGTGAACACTGAAGCTTTCTTT.

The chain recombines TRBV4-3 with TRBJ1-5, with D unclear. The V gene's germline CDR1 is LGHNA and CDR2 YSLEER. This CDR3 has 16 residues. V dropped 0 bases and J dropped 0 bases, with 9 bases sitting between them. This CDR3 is CASSQEAGYSNQPQHF. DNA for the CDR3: TGCGCCAGCAGCCAAGAGGCAGGATATAGCAATCAGCCCCAGCATTTT.

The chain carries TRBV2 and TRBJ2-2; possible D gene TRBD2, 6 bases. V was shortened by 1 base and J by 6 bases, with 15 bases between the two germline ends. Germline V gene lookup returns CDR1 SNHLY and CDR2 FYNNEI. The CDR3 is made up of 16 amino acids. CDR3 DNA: TGTGCCAGCAGTGAAGTGAGGCGGGACGTCTCCGGGGAGCTGTTTTTT. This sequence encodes CASSEVRRDVSGELFF.

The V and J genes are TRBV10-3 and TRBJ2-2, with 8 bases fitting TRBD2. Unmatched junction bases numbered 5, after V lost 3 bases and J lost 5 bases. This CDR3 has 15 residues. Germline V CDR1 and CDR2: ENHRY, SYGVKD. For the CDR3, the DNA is TGTGCCATCAGTGACGGGGGGGCCGTAACCGGGGAGCTGTTTTTT. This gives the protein CAISDGGAVTGELFF.

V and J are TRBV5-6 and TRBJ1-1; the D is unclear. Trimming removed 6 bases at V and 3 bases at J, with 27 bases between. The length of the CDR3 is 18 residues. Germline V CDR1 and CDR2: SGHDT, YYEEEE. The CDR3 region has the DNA TGTGCCAGCACCCCACTAGGCCAGAGGTCCGAGAGAGACACTGAAGCTTTCTTT. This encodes CASTPLGQRSERDTEAFF. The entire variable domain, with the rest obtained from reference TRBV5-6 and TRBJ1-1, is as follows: DAGVTQSPTHLIKTRGQQVTLRCSPKSGHDTVSWYQQALGQGPQFIFQYYEEEERQRGNFPDRFSGHQFPNYSSELNVNALLLGDSALYLCASTPLGQRSERDTEAFFGQGTRLTVV.

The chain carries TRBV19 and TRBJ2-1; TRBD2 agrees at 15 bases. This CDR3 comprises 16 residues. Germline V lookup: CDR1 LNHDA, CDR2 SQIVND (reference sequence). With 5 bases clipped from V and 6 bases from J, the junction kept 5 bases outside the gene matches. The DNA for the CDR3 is TGTGCCAGTAGTCGGACTAGCGGGAGGGGTAGCAATGAGCAGTTCTTC. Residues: CASSRTSGRGSNEQFF.

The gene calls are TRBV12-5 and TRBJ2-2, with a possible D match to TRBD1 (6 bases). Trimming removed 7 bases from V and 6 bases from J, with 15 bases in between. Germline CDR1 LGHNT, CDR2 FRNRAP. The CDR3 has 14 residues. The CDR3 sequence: CASVRDRMSGELFF. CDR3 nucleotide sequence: TGTGCTAGTGTCCGAGACAGGATGTCCGGGGAGCTGTTTTTT.

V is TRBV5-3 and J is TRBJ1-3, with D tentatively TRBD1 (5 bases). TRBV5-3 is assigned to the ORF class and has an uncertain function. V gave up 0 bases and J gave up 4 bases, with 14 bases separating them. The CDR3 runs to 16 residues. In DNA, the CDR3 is TGTGCCAGAAGCTTGGACAGGCCGAAAGGGGGAAACACCATATATTTT. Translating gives CARSLDRPKGGNTIYF.

The CDR3 DNA sequence: TGTGCCAGCAGCCGGGTGGAGGGCCGGACGGAGTACTTC. Translated, it gives CASSRVEGRTEYF. The chain carries TRBV7-9 and TRBJ2-7; possible D gene TRBD2, 6 bases. This CDR3 has 13 residues. Germline values: CDR1 SEHNR, CDR2 FQNEAQ (reference sequence). Trimming stripped 5 bases from V and 11 bases from J, with 19 bases between.

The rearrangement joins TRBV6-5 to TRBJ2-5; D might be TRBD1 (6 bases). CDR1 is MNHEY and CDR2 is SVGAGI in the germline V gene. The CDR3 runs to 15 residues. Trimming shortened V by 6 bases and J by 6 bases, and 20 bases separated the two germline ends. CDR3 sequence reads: CASSRTSRGRKTQYF. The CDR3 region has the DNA TGTGCCAGCAGCCGTACGTCCAGGGGAAGAAAGACCCAGTACTTC.

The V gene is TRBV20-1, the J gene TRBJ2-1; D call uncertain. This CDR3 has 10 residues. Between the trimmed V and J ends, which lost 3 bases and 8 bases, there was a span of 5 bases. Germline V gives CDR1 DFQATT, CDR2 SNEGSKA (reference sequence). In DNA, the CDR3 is TGCAGTGCTAGCGTCCATGAGCAGTTCTTC. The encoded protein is CSASVHEQFF.

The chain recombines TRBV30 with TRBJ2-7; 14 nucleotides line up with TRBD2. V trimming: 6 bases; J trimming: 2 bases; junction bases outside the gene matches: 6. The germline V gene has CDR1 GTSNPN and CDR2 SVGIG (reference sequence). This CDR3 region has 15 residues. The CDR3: CACAQGLAGAYEQYF. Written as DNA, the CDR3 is TGTGCCTGCGCACAGGGACTAGCGGGAGCCTACGAGCAGTACTTC.

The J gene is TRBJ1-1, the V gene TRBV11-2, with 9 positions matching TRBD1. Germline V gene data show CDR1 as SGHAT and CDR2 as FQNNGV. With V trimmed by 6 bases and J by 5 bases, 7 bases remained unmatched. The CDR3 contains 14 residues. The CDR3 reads CASRTGTGRTEAFF. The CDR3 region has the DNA TGTGCCAGCAGAACCGGGACAGGGAGAACTGAAGCTTTCTTT.

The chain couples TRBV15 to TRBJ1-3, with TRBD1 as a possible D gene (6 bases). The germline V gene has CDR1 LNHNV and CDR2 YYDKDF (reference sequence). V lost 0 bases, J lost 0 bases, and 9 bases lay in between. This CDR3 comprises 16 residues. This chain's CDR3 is CATSRDRGGSGNTIYF. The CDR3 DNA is TGTGCCACCAGCAGAGACCGAGGGGGCTCTGGAAACACCATATATTTT.

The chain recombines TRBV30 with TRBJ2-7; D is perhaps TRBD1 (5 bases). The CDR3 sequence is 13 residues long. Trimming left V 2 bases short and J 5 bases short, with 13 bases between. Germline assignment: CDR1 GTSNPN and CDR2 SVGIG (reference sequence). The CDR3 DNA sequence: TGTGCCTGGAGTCCCGCCAGGGTGCACGAGCAGTACTTC. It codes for CAWSPARVHEQYF.

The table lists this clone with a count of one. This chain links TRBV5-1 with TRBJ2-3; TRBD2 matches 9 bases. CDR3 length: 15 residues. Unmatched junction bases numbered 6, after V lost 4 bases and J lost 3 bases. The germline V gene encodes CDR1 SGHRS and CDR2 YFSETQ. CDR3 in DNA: TGCGCCAGCAGCCCGACGACTAGCGGAACAGATACGCAGTATTTT. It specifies CASSPTTSGTDTQYF.

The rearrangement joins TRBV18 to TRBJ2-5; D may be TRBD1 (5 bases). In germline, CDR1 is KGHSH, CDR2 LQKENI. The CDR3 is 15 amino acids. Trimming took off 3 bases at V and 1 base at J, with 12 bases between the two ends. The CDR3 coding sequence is TGTGCCAGCTCACCTCGACAGTCTACCCAAGAGACCCAGTACTTC. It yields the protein CASSPRQSTQETQYF.

CDR3: CASSLTLSGSSYEQYF. Written as DNA, the CDR3 is TGTGCCAGCAGCTTAACCCTAAGCGGGAGTAGTTACGAGCAGTACTTC. The gene calls are TRBV11-2 and TRBJ2-7; TRBD2 aligns across 8 bases. CDR1 SGHAT and CDR2 FQNNGV come from the germline V gene. The CDR3 length is 16 residues. V shed 2 bases, J shed 4 bases, and the junction held 10 bases outside the gene matches.

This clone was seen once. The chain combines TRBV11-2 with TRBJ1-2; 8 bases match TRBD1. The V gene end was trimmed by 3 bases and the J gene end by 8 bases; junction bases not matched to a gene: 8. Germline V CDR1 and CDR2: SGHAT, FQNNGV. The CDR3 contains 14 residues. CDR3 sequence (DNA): TGTGCCAGCAGCTTGGGTGGACAGGGTTGGGGCTACACCTTC. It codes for CASSLGGQGWGYTF.

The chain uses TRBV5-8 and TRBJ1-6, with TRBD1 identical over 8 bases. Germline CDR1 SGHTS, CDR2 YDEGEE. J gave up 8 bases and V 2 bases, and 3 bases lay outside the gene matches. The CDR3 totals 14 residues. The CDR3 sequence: CASSLGQGHSPLHF. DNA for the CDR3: TGTGCCAGCAGCTTAGGACAGGGCCATTCACCCCTCCACTTT.

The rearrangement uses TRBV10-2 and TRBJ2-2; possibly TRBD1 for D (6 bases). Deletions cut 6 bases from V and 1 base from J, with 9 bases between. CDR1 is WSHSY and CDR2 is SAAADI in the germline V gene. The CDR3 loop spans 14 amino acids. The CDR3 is CASRQTGNTGELFF. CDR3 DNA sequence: TGCGCCAGCAGACAGACAGGGAACACCGGGGAGCTGTTTTTT.

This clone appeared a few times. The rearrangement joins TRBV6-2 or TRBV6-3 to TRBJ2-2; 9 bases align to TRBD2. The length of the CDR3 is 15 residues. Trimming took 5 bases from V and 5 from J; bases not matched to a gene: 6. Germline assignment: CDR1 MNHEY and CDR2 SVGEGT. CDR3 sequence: CASSRREGLTGELFF. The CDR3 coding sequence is TGTGCCAGCAGTAGGCGGGAGGGCCTTACCGGGGAGCTGTTTTTT.

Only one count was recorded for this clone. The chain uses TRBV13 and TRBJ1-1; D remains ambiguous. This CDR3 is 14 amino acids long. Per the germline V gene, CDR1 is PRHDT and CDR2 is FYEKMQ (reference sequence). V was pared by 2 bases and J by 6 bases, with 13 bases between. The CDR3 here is CASSLPPVRAEAFF. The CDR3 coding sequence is TGTGCCAGCAGCTTACCCCCCGTTAGAGCTGAAGCTTTCTTT.

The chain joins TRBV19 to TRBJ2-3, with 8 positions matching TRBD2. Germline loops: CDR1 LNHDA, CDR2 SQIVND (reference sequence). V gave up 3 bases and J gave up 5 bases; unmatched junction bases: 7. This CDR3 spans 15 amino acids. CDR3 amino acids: CASSISTGGGDTQYF. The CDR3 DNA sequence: TGTGCCAGTAGTATCAGCACCGGGGGGGGAGATACGCAGTATTTT.

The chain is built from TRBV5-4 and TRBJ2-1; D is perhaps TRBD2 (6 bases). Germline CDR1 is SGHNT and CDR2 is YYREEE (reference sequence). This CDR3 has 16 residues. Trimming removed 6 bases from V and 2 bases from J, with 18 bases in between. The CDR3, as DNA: TGTGCCAGCACCGTTCTTGGAAGCGGGCCCTACAATGAGCAGTTCTTC. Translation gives CASTVLGSGPYNEQFF.

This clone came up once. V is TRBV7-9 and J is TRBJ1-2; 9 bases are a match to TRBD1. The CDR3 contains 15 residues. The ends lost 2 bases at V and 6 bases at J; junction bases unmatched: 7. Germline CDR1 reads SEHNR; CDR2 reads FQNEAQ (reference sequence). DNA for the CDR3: TGTGCCAGCAGCTTAACCCGACAGGGGGTTCATGGCTACACCTTC. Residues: CASSLTRQGVHGYTF. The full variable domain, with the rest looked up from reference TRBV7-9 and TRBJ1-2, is DTGVSQNPRHKITKRGQNVTFRCDPISEHNRLYWYRQTLGQGPEFLTYFQNEAQLEKSRLLSDRFSAERPKGSFSTLEIQRTEQGDSAMYLCASSLTRQGVHGYTFGSGTRLTVV.

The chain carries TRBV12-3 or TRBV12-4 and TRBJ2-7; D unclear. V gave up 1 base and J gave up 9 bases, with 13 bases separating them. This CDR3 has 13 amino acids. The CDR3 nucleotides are TGTGCCAGCAGTTTAGATTTAGTCGAACCGCAGTACTTC. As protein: CASSLDLVEPQYF.

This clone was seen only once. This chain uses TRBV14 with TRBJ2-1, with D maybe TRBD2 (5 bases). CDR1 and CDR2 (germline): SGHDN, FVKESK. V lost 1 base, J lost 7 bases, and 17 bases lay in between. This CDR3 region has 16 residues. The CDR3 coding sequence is TGTGCCAGCAGCCAAGTGCGGCTAGCTCGGAGTAATGAGCAGTTCTTC. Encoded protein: CASSQVRLARSNEQFF.

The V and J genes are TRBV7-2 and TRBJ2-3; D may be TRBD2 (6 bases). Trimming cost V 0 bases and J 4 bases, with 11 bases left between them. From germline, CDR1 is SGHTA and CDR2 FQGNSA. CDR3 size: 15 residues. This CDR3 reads CASSLARGAADTQYF. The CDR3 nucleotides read TGTGCCAGCAGCTTAGCGCGCGGGGCGGCAGATACGCAGTATTTT. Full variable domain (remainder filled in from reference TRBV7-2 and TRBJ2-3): GAGVSQSPSNKVTEKGKDVELRCDPISGHTALYWYRQSLGQGLEFLIYFQGNSAPDKSGLPSDRFSAERTGGSVSTLTIQRTQQEDSAVYLCASSLARGAADTQYFGPGTRLTVL.